This TCR beta chain came from a study of neurological immune-mediated disorders. This sample's time point: longitudinal time-point 3. Germline assignment: CDR1 DFQATT and CDR2 SNEGSKA (reference sequence). J gave up 0 bases and V 3 bases, and 1 base lay outside the gene matches. CDR3 length equals 16 residues. The making of cDNA relied on 5'RACE with 10-nucleotide random UMIs. TCRdb ran MiXCR on the 5' RACE reads and lists one entry per CDR3 protein. The profile covers about 48,000 distinct CDR3 sequences, with about 13% appearing a single time and around 9% taken by the ten largest. This clonotype was observed many times.

This sequence originates from a male donor with HTLV-1-associated myelopathy (HAM/TSP). The sample consisted of PBMCs. The chain uses TRBV20-1 and TRBJ2-3, with 15 nucleotides matching TRBD2. CDR3 DNA sequence: TGCAGTGCTAGTGGACTAGCGGGGGGGAGCACAGATACGCAGTATTTT. Protein sequence: CSASGLAGGSTDTQYF.